This TCR beta chain is from a study of blood T cell repertoires in COVID-19. In its sample, this clone was seen once. The assay was immunoSEQ multiplex PCR, and TCRdb's table has in-frame clones only and misses some. This table has 350,000 to 400,000 clones, roughly 89% appearing once. This CDR3 spans 13 amino acids. V lost 1 base to trimming and J lost 4 bases, with 7 bases between them. CDR1 is SGHTA, CDR2 FQGNSA, per germline. The chain carries TRBV7-2 and TRBJ1-2, with unresolved D. Specimen: PBMCs or T cells enriched from blood (not recorded which). The sequence was collected from a woman under 40 who had recovered from COVID-19. CDR3 residues: CASSLDRTYGYTF. CDR3 DNA: TGTGCCAGCAGCTTAGACAGAACCTATGGCTACACCTTC.